The rows below give T cell receptor beta chains drawn from one sample of a study of shared clonotypes between healthy human individuals. Profiled with immunoSEQ multiplex PCR; TCRdb holds only in-frame clones, not every one. This table holds roughly 500,000 clones, roughly 95% found once. The sequenced sample was naive CD4+ T cells sorted from blood. The receptors here all came from a woman aged 25-40 years in good health. CDR3s include the opening cysteine and the closing phenylalanine or tryptophan. The order of the fields is V gene, clone size, J gene, CDR3 protein. Rows may omit the clone size; those that give it use once, few, many or a size class.

TRBV12-2	.	TRBJ1-4	CASRPRQGYYEKLFF
TRBV11-2	.	TRBJ2-7	CASSLDLAGGGEQYF
TRBV28	.	TRBJ1-5	CASRLPPLTGAYSNQPQHF
TRBV19	.	TRBJ2-1	CASSRYRGAGEQFF
TRBV10-3	.	TRBJ2-7	CAIRRGSRSSYEQYF
TRBV28	.	TRBJ2-1	CASSLPPAGSRYNEQFF
TRBV29-1	.	TRBJ2-5	CSLDSGQGLETQYF
TRBV10-1	.	TRBJ2-5	CASSEGQSGAQYF
TRBV7-2	.	TRBJ2-1	CASSSLRLAGTYNEQFF
TRBV23-1	.	TRBJ2-5	CASSQGREETQYF
TRBV5-4	.	TRBJ2-5	CASSLRAEGETQYF
TRBV28	.	TRBJ1-2	CASSLSTGTGLDGYTF
TRBV7-9	.	.	CASSSIAGGPPEQYF
TRBV29-1	.	TRBJ2-5	CSVDGSGRSEGPQETQYF
TRBV19	few	TRBJ2-2	CASRELSPTGELFF
TRBV7-9	.	TRBJ2-6	CASSLAWEGLSSGANVLTF
TRBV7-8	once	TRBJ2-7	CASSSDMGGYEQYF
TRBV10-3	.	TRBJ2-7	CAIRPGPFYEQYF
TRBV6-6	.	.	CASSYGGTQDEQYF
TRBV5-1	.	TRBJ1-2	CASSLVRGGAGYTF
TRBV11-2	.	TRBJ2-1	CASSLGRDKIGNEQFF
TRBV9	.	TRBJ1-2	CASSPRTGWAYGYTF
TRBV19	once	TRBJ2-7	CASSPTRHTSYEQYF
TRBV11-2	.	TRBJ1-1	CASSLEGFEAFF
TRBV7-8	.	TRBJ1-5	CASSLTQGSQPQHF
TRBV7-9	.	.	CASSLDRGHDEQYF
TRBV7-9	few	TRBJ2-5	CASSQRTPSETQYF
TRBV30	.	TRBJ2-7	CAWIPGSSYEQYF
TRBV5-1	.	TRBJ1-2	CASSSASRGRANYGYTF
TRBV28	few	TRBJ1-1	CASRSVAEAFF
TRBV6-5	.	TRBJ1-1	CASSPDRERATEAFF
TRBV15	.	TRBJ2-1	CATSRDGQNYNEQFF
TRBV5-1	.	TRBJ2-7	CASSLEPLAGGREQYF
TRBV7-2	.	TRBJ1-5	CASSLGGEQPQHF